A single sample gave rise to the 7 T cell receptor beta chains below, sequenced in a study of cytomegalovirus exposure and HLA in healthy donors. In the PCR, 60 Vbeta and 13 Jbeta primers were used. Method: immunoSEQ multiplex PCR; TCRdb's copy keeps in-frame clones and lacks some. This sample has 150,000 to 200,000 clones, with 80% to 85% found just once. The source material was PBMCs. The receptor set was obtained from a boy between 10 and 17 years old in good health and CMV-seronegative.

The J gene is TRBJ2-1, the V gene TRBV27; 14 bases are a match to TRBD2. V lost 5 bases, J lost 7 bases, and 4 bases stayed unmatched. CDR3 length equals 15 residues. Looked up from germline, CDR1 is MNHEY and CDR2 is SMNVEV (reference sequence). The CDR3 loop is CASSPGTSGRNEQFF. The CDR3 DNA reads TGTGCCAGCAGTCCCGGGACTAGCGGGAGAAATGAGCAGTTCTTC.

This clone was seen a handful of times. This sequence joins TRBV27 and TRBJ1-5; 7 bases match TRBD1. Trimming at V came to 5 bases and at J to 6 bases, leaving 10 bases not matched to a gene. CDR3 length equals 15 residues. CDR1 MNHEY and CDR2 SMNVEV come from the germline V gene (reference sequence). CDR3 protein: CASSLDTGVGQPQHF. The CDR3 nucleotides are TGTGCCAGCAGTCTTGATACAGGGGTGGGTCAGCCCCAGCATTTT.

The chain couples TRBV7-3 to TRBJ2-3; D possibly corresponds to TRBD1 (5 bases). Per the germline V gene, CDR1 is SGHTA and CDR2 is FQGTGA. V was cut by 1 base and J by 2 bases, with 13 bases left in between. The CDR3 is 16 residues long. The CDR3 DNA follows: TGTGCCAGCAGCTTAATTCCCTTAGGGGCCACAGATACGCAGTATTTT. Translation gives CASSLIPLGATDTQYF.

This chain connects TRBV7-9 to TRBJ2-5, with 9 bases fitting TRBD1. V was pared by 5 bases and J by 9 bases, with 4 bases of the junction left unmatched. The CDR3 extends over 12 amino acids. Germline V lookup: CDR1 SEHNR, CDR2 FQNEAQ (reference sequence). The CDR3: CASSGTGQAQYF. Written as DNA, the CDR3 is TGTGCCAGCAGCGGGACAGGGCAGGCCCAGTACTTC.

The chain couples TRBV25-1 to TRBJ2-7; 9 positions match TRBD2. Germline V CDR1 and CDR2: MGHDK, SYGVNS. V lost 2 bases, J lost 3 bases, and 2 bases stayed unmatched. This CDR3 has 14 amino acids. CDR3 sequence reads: CASSESGRIYEQYF. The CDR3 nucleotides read TGTGCCAGCAGTGAAAGCGGGAGGATCTACGAGCAGTACTTC.

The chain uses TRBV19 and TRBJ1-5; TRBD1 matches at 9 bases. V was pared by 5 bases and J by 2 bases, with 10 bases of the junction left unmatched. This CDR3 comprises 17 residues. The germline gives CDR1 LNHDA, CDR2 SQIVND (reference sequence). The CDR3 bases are TGTGCCAGTAGTTCCGGACAGGGGCTTATCGGCAATCAGCCCCAGCATTTT. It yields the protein CASSSGQGLIGNQPQHF.

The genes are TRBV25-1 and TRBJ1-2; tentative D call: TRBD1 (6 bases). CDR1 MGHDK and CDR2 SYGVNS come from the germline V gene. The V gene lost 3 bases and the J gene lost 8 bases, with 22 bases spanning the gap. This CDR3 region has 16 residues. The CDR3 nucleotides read TGTGCCAGCAGTGATTCAACCACAGGGTTGAACGGCGGCTACACCTTC. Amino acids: CASSDSTTGLNGGYTF.